This passage covers 14 T cell receptor beta chains from one sample sequenced in a study. TCRdb analysed the 5' RACE reads with MiXCR anew, one entry per CDR3 protein. The sample shows tens of thousands of distinct CDR3 sequences, approximately 27% of them seen only once. Sequenced sample: naive CD4+ T cells sorted from a lymph node. The subset is: naive CD4+ T cells, CD4+CD45RA+CD25-. The receptor source for this set is a female donor with breast cancer.

The chain combines TRBV20-1 with TRBJ1-5; perhaps TRBD1 as D (6 bases). The CDR3 consists of 15 residues. Trimming removed 8 bases from V and 2 bases from J, with 19 bases in between. Germline V gives CDR1 DFQATT, CDR2 SNEGSKA (reference sequence). CDR3 sequence reads: CSTALQGIGNQPQHF. The CDR3 DNA sequence: TGCAGTACTGCCCTTCAGGGGATCGGCAATCAGCCCCAGCATTTT.

The chain carries TRBV11-3 and TRBJ2-5; possible D gene TRBD1, 5 bases. Trimming stripped 5 bases from V and 5 bases from J, with 12 bases between. The CDR3 spans 13 residues. Germline CDR1 reads SGHNT; CDR2 reads YENEEA. The CDR3 region is CASSEDSEETQYF. The CDR3 region has the DNA TGTGCCAGCAGCGAAGACAGCGAGGAGACCCAGTACTTC.

This clonotype has more than one count but fewer than ten. The chain links TRBV6-4 to TRBJ2-2; no definite D call. Germline CDR1 MRHNA, CDR2 SNTAGT. The CDR3 has 14 residues. Between the trimmed V and J ends, which lost 6 bases and 3 bases, there was a span of 11 bases. This chain's CDR3 is CASRRVVDTGELFF. The CDR3 nucleotides are TGTGCCAGCAGACGGGTAGTAGACACCGGGGAGCTGTTTTTT.

The V gene is TRBV29-1, the J gene TRBJ2-7; D remains ambiguous. Germline V gene sequence: CDR1 SQVTM, CDR2 ANQGSEA. This CDR3 is 12 amino acids long. V dropped 3 bases and J dropped 2 bases, with 8 bases sitting between them. This CDR3 reads CSVDSETYEQYF. CDR3 DNA: TGCAGCGTTGATTCGGAAACCTACGAGCAGTACTTC.

As regards this clonotype: The CDR3 ends on some other residue instead of the conserved phenylalanine or tryptophan, so this is likely a read error. The chain links TRBV20-1 to TRBJ1-1, with TRBD1 matching 8 bases. The CDR3 is made up of 14 amino acids. The V gene's germline CDR1 is DFQATT and CDR2 SNEGSKA (reference sequence). DNA for the CDR3: TGCGGTGCCATGGACAGGGTATCGAACACTGAAGCTTTCTCT. Protein: CGAMDRVSNTEAFS.

V and J are TRBV10-2 and TRBJ2-3; no clear D gene. Between the trimmed V and J ends, which lost 3 bases and 2 bases, there was a span of 9 bases. The CDR3 extends over 14 amino acids. Germline lookup yields CDR1 WSHSY and CDR2 SAAADI. CDR3 sequence: CASSDRRNTDTQYF. The CDR3 nucleotides read TGCGCCAGCAGTGATCGCAGGAACACAGATACGCAGTATTTT.

This clonotype was seen at least ten times. DNA for the CDR3: TGCAGTGCAATGGATGTAGCCAAAAACATTCAGTACTTC. Its protein product is CSAMDVAKNIQYF. V is TRBV20-1 and J is TRBJ2-4; D remains ambiguous. This CDR3 has 13 amino acids. CDR1 is DFQATT and CDR2 is SNEGSKA in the germline V gene (reference sequence). Trimming removed 6 bases from V and 0 bases from J, with 9 bases in between.

By share, this clonotype ranks as medium-sized. In DNA, the CDR3 is TGTGCCACCAGGGGACAAGGCCTCGGCAATGAGCAGTTCTTC. As protein: CATRGQGLGNEQFF. V usage is TRBV24-1 and J usage is TRBJ2-1, with a possible D match to TRBD1 (6 bases). The CDR3 is 14 residues long. The V gene's germline CDR1 is KGHDR and CDR2 SFDVKD. The germline V and J ends were trimmed by 7 bases and 6 bases, with 15 bases remaining between them.

This clonotype was observed at least ten times. The V call is TRBV7-2, the J call TRBJ2-5; D is undetermined. V was shortened by 5 bases and J by 4 bases, with 14 bases between the two germline ends. The length of the CDR3 is 14 residues. The germline gives CDR1 SGHTA, CDR2 FQGNSA. The chain's CDR3 is CASSTARVRETQYF. The CDR3 region has the DNA TGTGCCAGCAGCACCGCGCGTGTCCGAGAGACCCAGTACTTC.

The chain has TRBV12-3 or TRBV12-4 and TRBJ2-5; D is uncertain. The CDR3 is 12 residues long. Trimming stripped 8 bases from V and 5 bases from J, with 12 bases between. Here the CDR3 DNA reads TGTGCCAGCGCTGAGGTAGAGGAGACCCAGTACTTC. Protein product: CASAEVEETQYF.

This clonotype has a handful of counts. V is TRBV24-1 and J is TRBJ2-2; tentatively, D is TRBD2 (5 bases). The CDR3 sequence is 15 residues long. V lost 4 bases and J lost 6, with 14 bases in between. Germline CDR1 KGHDR, CDR2 SFDVKD. The CDR3 bases are TGTGCCACCAGTGACGCCGCAAGGAGGTCCGGGGAGCTGTTTTTT. This sequence encodes CATSDAARRSGELFF.

This clonotype was seen at least ten times. CDR3 nucleotides: TGCGCCAGCAGGAACGAGGGACAGGCCTACGAGCAGTACTTC. It encodes CASRNEGQAYEQYF. The chain recombines TRBV5-1 with TRBJ2-7; 8 bases are shared with TRBD1. This CDR3 contains 14 residues. V lost 5 bases and J lost 2; bases outside the gene matches: 6. Germline assignment: CDR1 SGHRS and CDR2 YFSETQ.

This clonotype was found once. The chain couples TRBV5-1 to TRBJ2-5, with no clear D. The CDR3 totals 15 residues. The germline CDR1 and CDR2 sequences are SGHRS and YFSETQ. With 0 bases removed from V and 1 base from J, the gap between germline ends came to 10 bases. In nucleotides, the CDR3 is TGCGCCAGCAGCTTGGATGGCAGGCCCCAAGAGACCCAGTACTTC. Translated, it gives CASSLDGRPQETQYF.

This clonotype showed up just a few times. V and J are TRBV7-9 and TRBJ1-4; unclear D gene. From germline, CDR1 is SEHNR and CDR2 FQNEAQ (reference sequence). Trimming removed 4 bases from V and 7 bases from J, with 10 bases in between. The CDR3 is made up of 13 amino acids. CDR3 sequence: CASSSGSSEKLFF. The CDR3 DNA is TGTGCCAGCAGCTCCGGTTCGAGTGAAAAACTGTTTTTT.